These T cell receptor beta chains were read from a single sample in a study of response to subunit inactivated influenza vaccine. TCRdb re-called the RT-PCR reads through MiXCR, storing one row per CDR3 protein. The sample has 150,000 to 200,000 distinct CDR3 sequences, approximately 12% seen once. These same data were also listed under a study on T cells expressing NK-cell markers.

Sample: CD8+ T cells sorted from PBMCs, taken about 12 days after vaccination. The receptors originated from a man aged 45-65 years who received an inactivated influenza vaccine. The CDR3 runs from the conserved cysteine through the conserved F or W. The order of the fields is clone size, V gene, J gene, D gene, CDR3 protein, CDR3 DNA. A D gene is named only where the DNA matches it firmly. Size is stated for part of the rows, as once, few or many counts, or as a class when the clone is expanded.

abundance: few; v_gene: TRBV10-3; j_gene: TRBJ2-3; d_gene: -; CDR3aa: CAISRDSTDTQYF; CDR3nt: TGTGCCATCAGTCGGGACTCAACAGATACGCAGTATTTT
abundance: -; v_gene: TRBV7-9; j_gene: TRBJ2-5; d_gene: -; CDR3aa: CASSPKMETQYF; CDR3nt: TGTGCCAGCAGCCCCAAAATGGAGACCCAGTACTTC
abundance: -; v_gene: TRBV5-6; j_gene: TRBJ2-2; d_gene: -; CDR3aa: CASAQGNTGELFF; CDR3nt: TGTGCCAGCGCCCAGGGGAACACCGGGGAGCTGTTTTTT
abundance: -; v_gene: TRBV6-2/TRBV6-3; j_gene: TRBJ2-3; d_gene: TRBD2; CDR3aa: CASTDSGSSTDTQYF; CDR3nt: TGTGCCAGCACCGATAGCGGGAGCTCCACAGATACGCAGTATTTT
abundance: -; v_gene: TRBV7-9; j_gene: TRBJ2-7; d_gene: -; CDR3aa: CASSFVGSTYEQYF; CDR3nt: TGTGCCAGCAGCTTTGTTGGGAGTACCTACGAGCAGTACTTC
abundance: -; v_gene: TRBV6-6; j_gene: TRBJ2-2; d_gene: -; CDR3aa: CASSYGYTGELFF; CDR3nt: TGTGCCAGCAGTTACGGTTACACCGGGGAGCTGTTTTTT
abundance: few; v_gene: TRBV20-1; j_gene: TRBJ2-7; d_gene: TRBD2; CDR3aa: CSASWLAGGSYEQYF; CDR3nt: TGCAGTGCTAGTTGGCTAGCGGGGGGCTCCTACGAGCAGTACTTC
abundance: many; v_gene: TRBV7-2; j_gene: TRBJ2-7; d_gene: -; CDR3aa: CASSPGVSYEQYF; CDR3nt: TGTGCCAGCAGCCCAGGGGTCTCCTACGAGCAGTACTTC
abundance: -; v_gene: TRBV9; j_gene: TRBJ2-2; d_gene: -; CDR3aa: CASSVGGATNTGELFF; CDR3nt: TGTGCCAGCAGCGTAGGAGGAGCAACGAACACCGGGGAGCTGTTTTTT
abundance: -; v_gene: TRBV7-6; j_gene: TRBJ1-2; d_gene: -; CDR3aa: CASSSSSGYGYTF; CDR3nt: TGTGCCAGCAGCTCCTCTTCGGGATATGGCTACACCTTC
abundance: -; v_gene: TRBV12-3/TRBV12-4; j_gene: TRBJ1-1; d_gene: -; CDR3aa: CASSSGRDTEAFF; CDR3nt: TGTGCCAGCAGCTCGGGACGGGACACTGAAGCTTTCTTT
abundance: -; v_gene: TRBV7-9; j_gene: TRBJ2-5; d_gene: TRBD1; CDR3aa: CASRTGQATETQYF; CDR3nt: TGTGCCAGCAGAACAGGACAGGCTACCGAGACCCAGTACTTC
abundance: many; v_gene: TRBV28; j_gene: TRBJ2-5; d_gene: TRBD1; CDR3aa: CASSLSFGTGIKETQYF; CDR3nt: TGTGCCAGCAGTTTAAGTTTTGGGACAGGGATTAAAGAGACCCAGTACTTC